This TCR beta chain was sequenced in a study of cytomegalovirus exposure and HLA in healthy donors. A word on this clone: What it binds is unknown.

The PCR made use of 60 Vbeta and 13 Jbeta primers. Here immunoSEQ multiplex PCR was the method, and the copy in TCRdb shows in-frame clones only, minus some. The sample has around 63,000 clones; roughly 84% are singletons. Study-level results: In a later analysis, parvovirus B19, influenza, CMV and Epstein-Barr virus appeared linked to several top co-occurrence clusters.

CDR3 length equals 14 residues. Trimming cost V 2 bases and J 6 bases, with 13 bases left between them. Germline CDR1 reads MGHRA; CDR2 reads YSYEKL. Sequencing was performed on PBMCs. The clonotype was recovered from a woman aged 30 to 39 in good health and CMV-seronegative. This sequence joins TRBV4-1 and TRBJ1-2, with a weak D call TRBD1 (5 bases). DNA of the CDR3: TGCGCCAGCAGCCAAAAAGATCGGACAAATGGCTACACCTTC. Translating gives CASSQKDRTNGYTF.